This T cell receptor (beta chain) originates from a study of lung T cells in sarcoidosis with Löfgren's syndrome. Findings and limits, study-wide: The most expanded V genes in Löfgren's patients were reportedly TRAV12-1 and TRBV2. Paired TRAV12-1/TRBV2 TCRs showed CDR3 homology and preferential pairing. Multiple Löfgren's syndrome patients reportedly shared TRAV12-1 and TRBV2 CDR3 motifs.

TCRdb analysed the reads with MiXCR anew, one entry per CDR3 protein. Counted here are tens of thousands of distinct CDR3 sequences, around 21% occurring once; the ten biggest clones make up 2% to 2.5%. This clonotype appeared a few times. The target antigen is unknown. The CDR3 loop spans 15 amino acids. With 2 bases removed from V and 3 bases from J, the gap between germline ends came to 11 bases. Germline values: CDR1 SGHAT, CDR2 FQNNGV. This sequence joins TRBV11-2 and TRBJ2-1; maybe TRBD1 (6 bases). The source is a human donor with sarcoidosis (Löfgren's syndrome or another form), or a control subject (not recorded which). The sample consisted of CD4+ T cells from PBMCs. For the CDR3, the DNA is TGTGCCAGCAGCTTAAGTAGGGGGAACTACAATGAGCAGTTCTTC. Residues: CASSLSRGNYNEQFF.